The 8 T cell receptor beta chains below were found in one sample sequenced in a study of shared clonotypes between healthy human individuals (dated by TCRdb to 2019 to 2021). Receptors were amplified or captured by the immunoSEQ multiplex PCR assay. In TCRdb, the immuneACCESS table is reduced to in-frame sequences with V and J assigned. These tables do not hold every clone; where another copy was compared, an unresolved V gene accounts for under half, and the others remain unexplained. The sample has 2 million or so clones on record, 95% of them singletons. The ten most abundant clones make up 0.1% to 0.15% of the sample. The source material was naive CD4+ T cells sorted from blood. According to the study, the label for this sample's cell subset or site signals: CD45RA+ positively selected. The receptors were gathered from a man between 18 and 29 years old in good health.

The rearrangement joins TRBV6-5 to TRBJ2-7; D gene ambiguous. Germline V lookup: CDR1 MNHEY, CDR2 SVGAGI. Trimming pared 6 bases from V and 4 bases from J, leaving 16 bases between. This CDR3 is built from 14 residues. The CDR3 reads CASRPDLWGYEQYF. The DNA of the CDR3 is TGTGCCAGCAGGCCTGACTTGTGGGGATACGAGCAGTACTTC.

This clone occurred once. The CDR3 sequence: CASSSPAGWGGGGYTF. The CDR3 coding sequence is TGTGCCAGCAGTAGCCCCGCAGGCTGGGGAGGGGGTGGCTACACCTTC. The rearrangement joins TRBV2 to TRBJ1-2; D possibly corresponds to TRBD1 (6 bases). Per the germline V gene, CDR1 is SNHLY and CDR2 is FYNNEI. The CDR3 is made up of 16 amino acids. Trimming pared 5 bases from V and 7 bases from J, leaving 23 bases between.

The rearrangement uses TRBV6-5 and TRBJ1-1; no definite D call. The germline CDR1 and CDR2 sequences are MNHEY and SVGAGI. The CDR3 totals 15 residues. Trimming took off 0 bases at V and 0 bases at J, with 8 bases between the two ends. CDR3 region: CASSYSIQLNTEAFF. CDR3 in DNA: TGTGCCAGCAGTTACTCGATACAGCTGAACACTGAAGCTTTCTTT.

The CDR3 DNA reads as TGTGCCAGCAGCTTGGAAGCAGGGATCGGCTATGGCTACACCTTC. It translates to CASSLEAGIGYGYTF. The chain recombines TRBV5-6 with TRBJ1-2; TRBD1 is a possible D gene (5 bases). CDR1 is SGHDT, CDR2 YYEEEE, per germline. The ends were cut back, 0 bases at V and 4 bases at J, with 13 bases in the middle. CDR3 length equals 15 residues.

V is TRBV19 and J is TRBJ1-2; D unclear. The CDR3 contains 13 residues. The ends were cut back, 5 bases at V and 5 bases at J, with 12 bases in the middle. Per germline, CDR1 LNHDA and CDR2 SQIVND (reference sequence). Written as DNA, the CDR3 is TGTGCCAGTAGTCCACCGGACGGATATGGCTACACCTTC. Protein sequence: CASSPPDGYGYTF. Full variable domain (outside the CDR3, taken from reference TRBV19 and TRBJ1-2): DGGITQSPKYLFRKEGQNVTLSCEQNLNHDAMYWYRQDPGQGLRLIYYSQIVNDFQKGDIAEGYSVSREKKESFPLTVTSAQKNPTAFYLCASSPPDGYGYTFGSGTRLTVV.

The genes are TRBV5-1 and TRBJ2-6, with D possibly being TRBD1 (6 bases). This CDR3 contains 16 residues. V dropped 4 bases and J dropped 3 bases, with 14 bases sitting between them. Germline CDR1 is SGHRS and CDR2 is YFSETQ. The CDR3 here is CASSVGQGGGANVLTF. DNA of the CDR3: TGCGCCAGCAGCGTGGGACAAGGTGGTGGGGCCAACGTCCTGACTTTC. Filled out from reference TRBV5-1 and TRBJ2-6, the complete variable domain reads KAGVTQTPRYLIKTRGQQVTLSCSPISGHRSVSWYQQTPGQGLQFLFEYFSETQRNKGNFPGRFSGRQFSNSRSEMNVSTLELGDSALYLCASSVGQGGGANVLTFGAGSRLTVL.

The CDR3 region is CASSFRVGTNEKLFF. CDR3 DNA sequence: TGTGCCAGCAGTTTTAGGGTGGGGACTAATGAAAAACTGTTTTTT. The V call is TRBV5-8, the J call TRBJ1-4; no clear D gene. Germline CDR1 SGHTS, CDR2 YDEGEE. V lost 5 bases, J lost 2 bases, and 13 bases lay in between. The CDR3 is made up of 15 amino acids.

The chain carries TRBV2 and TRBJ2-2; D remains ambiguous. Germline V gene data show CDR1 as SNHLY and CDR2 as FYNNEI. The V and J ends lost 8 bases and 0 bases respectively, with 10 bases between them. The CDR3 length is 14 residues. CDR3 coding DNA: TGTGCCAGCCATACAGAGGCGAACACCGGGGAGCTGTTTTTT. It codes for CASHTEANTGELFF.